The rows below give T cell receptor beta chains drawn from one sample of a study of T cell responses to AZD1222 COVID-19 vaccine. Profiling relied on immunoSEQ multiplex PCR, and the TCRdb table lists in-frame clones only, not all of them. The profile shows around 130,000 clones, roughly 89% of them singletons. This material consisted of peripheral blood, taken on day 0 of AZD1222 vaccination. These TCRs come from an adult in good health. The CDR3 runs from the conserved cysteine through the conserved F or W. D genes are given only for firm matches. Clone sizes are given selectively: once, few, many, or a class where the clone is expanded.

V gene	D gene	CDR3 length	J gene	clone size	CDR3 DNA	CDR3 protein
TRBV9	TRBD1	15	TRBJ1-6	.	TGTGCCAGCAGCCGGGGAGGGACAGGATCTTCACCCCTCCACTTT	CASSRGGTGSSPLHF
TRBV19	.	15	TRBJ1-6	.	TGTGCCAGTAGTATATTGGGAATGGGCAATTCACCCCTCCACTTT	CASSILGMGNSPLHF
TRBV7-9	.	13	TRBJ1-1	.	TGTGCCAGCAACCGTGAGGGCGACACTGAAGCTTTCTTT	CASNREGDTEAFF
TRBV2	.	13	TRBJ2-5	.	TGTGCCAGCAGGCAGGACCGCCAAGAGACCCAGTACTTC	CASRQDRQETQYF
TRBV28	.	14	TRBJ2-7	once	TGTGCCAGCAGTTCCGAATGGGGCCCCCGCGAGCAGTACTTC	CASSSEWGPREQYF
TRBV30	.	12	TRBJ1-1	once	TGTGCCTGGATAGAGCGTGGGGTTGAAGCTTTCTTT	CAWIERGVEAFF
TRBV5-1	TRBD1	17	TRBJ2-4	.	TGCGCCAGCAGCCCACGGGACAGAGCATCGGGTGGAAACATTCAGTACTTC	CASSPRDRASGGNIQYF
TRBV7-7	.	15	TRBJ2-1	few	TGTGCTAGCAGCCGGGGTGTAATCTCCTACAATGAGCAGTTCTTC	CASSRGVISYNEQFF
TRBV29-1	TRBD1	15	TRBJ1-1	once	TGCAGCGTCGGTGACAGGGAGAGGTCTAGATCTCAAGCTTTCTTT	CSVGDRERSRSQAFF
TRBV7-9	.	12	TRBJ2-5	.	TGTGCCAGCAGCCAGGAGGGTGAGACCCAGTACTTC	CASSQEGETQYF
TRBV9	TRBD2	15	TRBJ2-3	.	TGTGCCAGCAGCGTGATGACTAGCGGGCACGATACGCAGTATTTT	CASSVMTSGHDTQYF
TRBV7-8	TRBD1	15	TRBJ2-3	.	TGTGACCCAGCCATCGCGGACAGGGACACAGATACGCAGTATTTT	CDPAIADRDTDTQYF
TRBV25-1	.	14	TRBJ2-1	.	TGTGCCAGCAGTGAATGGGCTAGCAACAATGAGCAGTTCTTC	CASSEWASNNEQFF
TRBV20-1	.	14	TRBJ1-5	.	TGCAGTGCTAGTTCCCAGAATAGCAATCAGCCCCAGCATTTT	CSASSQNSNQPQHF
TRBV5-4	TRBD2	16	TRBJ2-7	.	TGTGCCAGCAGCACAAAGACTAGCGGGTTATCCTACGAGCAGTACTTC	CASSTKTSGLSYEQYF
TRBV21-1	.	21	TRBJ2-3	.	TGTGCCAGCAGCAAAGAATGTGGACTAGCGGGAGGTAATGATAGTTGGGGTACGCAGTATTTT	CASSKECGLAGGNDSWGTQYF
TRBV30	.	14	TRBJ2-7	.	TGTGCCTGGAACCGGGGGTCTACCTCCTACGAGCAGTACTTC	CAWNRGSTSYEQYF
TRBV19	.	14	TRBJ2-1	few	TGTGCCAGTAGTATCTACGGGACCTCAAATGAGCAGTTCTTC	CASSIYGTSNEQFF
TRBV6-2/TRBV6-3	.	14	TRBJ2-1	.	TGTGCCAGCAGTTACGAAGGGGTTGCGTCTGAGCAGTTCTTC	CASSYEGVASEQFF
TRBV2	.	13	TRBJ1-2	.	TGTGCCAGCAGCCGTGGGCTCGATGCCGGCTACACCTTC	CASSRGLDAGYTF
TRBV3-1/TRBV3-2	.	14	TRBJ1-2	.	TGTGCCAGCAGCCTGAGACCGGGACATTTAGGCTACACCTTC	CASSLRPGHLGYTF
TRBV11-2	.	13	TRBJ2-3	.	TGTGCCAGCAGCCCTAGACCCGGAGATACGCAGTATTTT	CASSPRPGDTQYF
TRBV6-5	.	14	TRBJ2-3	.	TGTGCCAGCAGTTACGCAGCGTGGCCAGATACGCAGTATTTT	CASSYAAWPDTQYF
TRBV6-6	TRBD1	14	TRBJ1-2	.	TGTGCCAGCAGTTACTCGAGGGGGCCAGGCGGCTACACCTTC	CASSYSRGPGGYTF
TRBV6-6	.	14	TRBJ1-2	.	TGTGCCAGCAGTAGTGGAACACATAACTATGGCTACACCTTC	CASSSGTHNYGYTF
TRBV14	.	11	TRBJ2-7	.	TGTGCCAGCAGCCTTGGGAACGAGCAGTACTTC	CASSLGNEQYF
TRBV13	.	12	TRBJ2-5	.	TGTGCCAGCAGCTTAGGTCGAGAGACCCAGTACTTC	CASSLGRETQYF
TRBV3-1/TRBV3-2	TRBD2	16	TRBJ2-1	.	TGTGCCAGCAGCCAAAGCGGTACTAGCGGGAGCGGTGAGCAGTTCTTC	CASSQSGTSGSGEQFF
TRBV29-1	TRBD1	13	TRBJ1-6	.	TGCAGCGTCTGTCAGGGGGCGGGTTCACCCCTCCACTTT	CSVCQGAGSPLHF
TRBV12-3/TRBV12-4	.	13	TRBJ1-4	once	TGTGCCAGCAGTTCCGAGAATTATGAAAAACTGTTTTTT	CASSSENYEKLFF
TRBV19	.	16	TRBJ1-6	.	TGTGCCAGTAGTCCATGGGCAGGACCTACGAATTCACCCCTCCACTTT	CASSPWAGPTNSPLHF
TRBV6-5	.	12	TRBJ1-3	.	TGTGCCAGCAGCGTAATTAGAAACACCATATATTTT	CASSVIRNTIYF
TRBV6-1	.	14	TRBJ2-1	once	TGTGCCAGCAGTGAACCTGGGTTAGGGAATGAGCAGTTCTTC	CASSEPGLGNEQFF
TRBV7-2	TRBD1	13	TRBJ1-6	.	TGTGCCAGCAGCTTAGCAGACAGGGCGCCCCTCCACTTT	CASSLADRAPLHF
TRBV5-1	TRBD1	13	TRBJ1-5	.	TGCGCCAGCAGCCTGGACAGGGATCAGCCCCAGCATTTT	CASSLDRDQPQHF
TRBV19	.	13	TRBJ2-4	once	TGTGCCAGCCAGCAGGGAACCAAAAACATTCAGTACTTC	CASQQGTKNIQYF
TRBV7-9	.	14	TRBJ2-1	.	TGTGCCAGCAGCCAGGGGTTTGTAATCGATGAGCAGTTCTTC	CASSQGFVIDEQFF